In this sample, the clone carrying this T cell receptor beta chain turned up once. Antigen specificity is unknown. The method was immunoSEQ multiplex PCR; TCRdb's version includes in-frame clones alone and lacks a portion of them. The sample carries some 2.3 million clones, approximately 93% recorded once. This entry belongs to a study of shared clonotypes between healthy human individuals. Overall study results and limits: Naive subsets, compared against memory subsets, generally had larger estimated richness values. In having few donors, the study represented limited genetic and exposure-history diversity.

Adult Caucasians living in Nashville, Tennessee made up all of the donors. V lost 6 bases to trimming and J lost 4 bases, with 10 bases between them. This CDR3 region has 13 residues. The germline V gene has CDR1 ENHRY and CDR2 SYGVKD. This receptor was identified in a man between 18 and 29 years old in good health. Some clones in this sample may be carry-over from other donors' samples. V is TRBV10-3 and J is TRBJ2-1; D is possibly TRBD2 (6 bases). The specimen was naive CD4+ T cells from PBMCs. Subset here: CD45RA+ positively selected. The CDR3 nucleotides are TGTGCCATCAGGGGGGACTCTTACAATGAGCAGTTCTTC. Protein: CAIRGDSYNEQFF.